The rows below give T cell receptor beta chains drawn from one sample of a study of shared clonotypes between healthy human individuals. Sequenced by immunoSEQ multiplex PCR; TCRdb stores in-frame clones only, minus some. The data show about 2.1 million clones, more than 85% seen once. The source material was naive CD8+ T cells from PBMCs. These TCRs come from a man aged 18 to 35 in good health. Some clones in this sample may be carry-over from other donors' samples. Each CDR3 is given with its conserved first and last residue. A D gene is named only where the DNA matches it firmly. The listing skips clone size in some rows; elsewhere it reads once, few, many or a size class.

j_call d_call clone_size v_call cdr3_nt cdr3_aa
TRBJ2-7 NA NA TRBV6-5 TGTGCCAGCAGTTACTCGAGGGGCAGCGTTCCCTACGAGCAGTACTTC CASSYSRGSVPYEQYF
TRBJ2-7 NA NA TRBV15 TGTGCCACCAGCAGAGATCTGGGGGGCGGATACGAGCAGTACTTC CATSRDLGGGYEQYF
TRBJ2-2 NA NA TRBV5-4 TGTGCCAGCAGCACGGAGAGCACCGGGGAGCTGTTTTTT CASSTESTGELFF
TRBJ2-7 NA NA TRBV6-1 TGTGCCAGCAGTGAAGGTGGTAGCTCCTACGAGCAGTACTTC CASSEGGSSYEQYF
TRBJ2-3 NA once TRBV28 TGTGCCAGCAGCCCCGCCGCCTCCTGGACAGATACGCAGTATTTT CASSPAASWTDTQYF
TRBJ2-3 NA NA TRBV9 TGTGCCAGCAGCGCCCAGGGTCGCAGCACAGATACGCAGTATTTT CASSAQGRSTDTQYF
TRBJ2-7 NA NA TRBV11-1 TGTGCCAGCAGCTCTGCGACGCGGACATTAAACTACGAGCAGTACTTC CASSSATRTLNYEQYF
TRBJ2-7 NA NA TRBV7-6 TGTGCCAGCAGCTTATTACTTCGGGACTCATCCTACGAGCAGTACTTC CASSLLLRDSSYEQYF
TRBJ2-7 NA NA TRBV10-3 TGTGCCATCAGCGCCTCCGACGGACAATACGAGCAGTACTTC CAISASDGQYEQYF
TRBJ2-7 TRBD2 NA TRBV4-1 TGCGCCAGCAGCCAAGAGCCCCAGGGTTTAACAGCGGGACGCTCCTACGAGCAGTACTTC CASSQEPQGLTAGRSYEQYF
TRBJ2-7 NA NA TRBV11-2 TGTGCCAGCAGCTTATATGGTCTCAGCTACGAGCAGTACTTC CASSLYGLSYEQYF
TRBJ2-7 TRBD1 NA TRBV9 TGTGCCAGCAGCGTAGGACAGGGCCACGAGCAGTACTTC CASSVGQGHEQYF
TRBJ2-7 NA NA TRBV11-2 TGTGCCAGCAGCTTTGGCCCCCTTGGGAGCGAGCAGTACTTC CASSFGPLGSEQYF
TRBJ2-1 TRBD2 NA TRBV28 TGTGCCAGCAGCCTGACTAGCGGTTCCTCCTACAATGAGCAGTTCTTC CASSLTSGSSYNEQFF
TRBJ2-5 NA NA TRBV21-1 TGTGCCAGCAGCCCTCGACGACCGTATGGGACCCAGTACTTC CASSPRRPYGTQYF
TRBJ2-3 NA once TRBV28 TGTGCCAGCTCAAGGGGCGGGACCCCAGATACGCAGTATTTT CASSRGGTPDTQYF
TRBJ2-2 NA NA TRBV5-4 TGTGCCAGCAGACCCGTCGGTGGCACCAACACCGGGGAGCTGTTTTTT CASRPVGGTNTGELFF
TRBJ2-1 TRBD2 NA TRBV10-3 TGTGCCATTTCCGGGACTAGCGGGAGGTATGAGCAGTTCTTC CAISGTSGRYEQFF
TRBJ2-7 NA NA TRBV27 TGTGCCAGCAGTTCGGACAGAGCCTACGAGCAGTACTTC CASSSDRAYEQYF
TRBJ1-5 NA NA TRBV28 TGTGCCAGCAGCCCGGCGCAGGATAGCAATCAGCCCCAGCATTTT CASSPAQDSNQPQHF
TRBJ2-1 NA NA TRBV7-9 TGTGCCAGCAGTTCCCAGGAGGTTTCAGAGTACAATGAGCAGTTCTTC CASSSQEVSEYNEQFF
TRBJ1-2 TRBD1 NA TRBV7-9 TGTGCCAGCAGCATCGGGACAGGCTATGGCTACACCTTC CASSIGTGYGYTF
TRBJ1-1 NA NA TRBV18 TGTGCCAGCTCACCGACACCCAACACTGAAGCTTTCTTT CASSPTPNTEAFF
TRBJ2-1 TRBD2 NA TRBV7-6 TGTGCCAGCAGCCCCCGTAGCGGGAAGCTTTACAATGAGCAGTTCTTC CASSPRSGKLYNEQFF
TRBJ2-1 TRBD2 NA TRBV5-1 TGCGCCAGCAGCTTGGTGGGAGGGCCAGTCGGGGAGCAGTTCTTC CASSLVGGPVGEQFF
TRBJ1-4 TRBD1 NA TRBV29-1 TGCAGCGCCCGGACAGGGGGTTCAACTAATGAAAAACTGTTTTTT CSARTGGSTNEKLFF
TRBJ1-1 NA NA TRBV6-1 TGTGCCAGCAGTGGGCAGGGACGCCCGACACCATTCACTGAAGCTTTCTTT CASSGQGRPTPFTEAFF